Presented here are 12 T cell receptor beta chains from one specimen sequenced in a study of blood T cell repertoires in COVID-19. The protocol was immunoSEQ multiplex PCR, while the TCRdb copy is restricted to in-frame clones and leaves out a portion. Of under 350,000 clones in the sample, over 75% were seen once. Sequencing was done on a sample of PBMCs or T cells enriched from blood (not recorded which). The receptors here all came from a man aged 25 to 40 who had recovered from COVID-19.

This chain connects TRBV7-2 to TRBJ2-3; D is uncertain. CDR1 is SGHTA and CDR2 is FQGNSA in the germline V gene. V shed 6 bases and J shed 0 bases, with 10 bases lying between them. This CDR3 comprises 14 residues. CDR3 DNA sequence: TGTGCCAGCAGTCCCTACAGTAGCACAGATACGCAGTATTTT. This sequence encodes CASSPYSSTDTQYF.

The rearrangement joins TRBV7-9 to TRBJ2-2; possibly TRBD2 for D (5 bases). The V gene lost 2 bases and the J gene lost 5 bases, with 12 bases spanning the gap. The CDR3 is 15 residues long. From germline, CDR1 is SEHNR and CDR2 FQNEAQ (reference sequence). DNA for the CDR3: TGTGCCAGCAGCTTAAAGAGGGTAGGGACCGGGGAGCTGTTTTTT. Its protein product is CASSLKRVGTGELFF.

This chain links TRBV6-5 with TRBJ2-7, with 9 positions matching TRBD1. V shed 6 bases, J shed 2 bases, and the junction held 8 bases outside the gene matches. There are 15 residues in the CDR3. Germline CDR1 reads MNHEY; CDR2 reads SVGAGI. The CDR3 sequence: CASRTGTGQTYEQYF. The CDR3 region has the DNA TGTGCCAGCAGGACCGGGACAGGGCAGACCTACGAGCAGTACTTC.

In its sample, this clone was seen a few times. The genes are TRBV5-1 and TRBJ2-2; weak D call: TRBD1 (5 bases). This CDR3 region has 17 residues. Germline V gives CDR1 SGHRS, CDR2 YFSETQ. Deletions cut 2 bases from V and 6 bases from J, with 20 bases between. The CDR3 region has the DNA TGCGCCAGCAGCTTCCACCAGGGAAATGAGATTGCCGGGGAGCTGTTTTTT. This codes for CASSFHQGNEIAGELFF.

Comment on this clone: A junction boundary mismatches the germline segment, possibly from a read error. This CDR3 is CASTIRAGLDSNQPQHF. In DNA, the CDR3 is TGTGCCAGTACTATAAGAGCAGGGTTGGATAGCAATCAGCCCCAGCATTTT. This chain links TRBV19 with TRBJ1-5; D is perhaps TRBD1 (5 bases). CDR1 is LNHDA, CDR2 SQIVND, per germline (reference sequence). The CDR3 length is 17 residues.

The chain has TRBV18 and TRBJ1-6; the match to TRBD1 covers 9 bases. With 6 bases clipped from V and 10 bases from J, the junction kept 7 bases outside the gene matches. This CDR3 comprises 14 residues. The germline V gene has CDR1 KGHSH and CDR2 LQKENI. For the CDR3, the DNA is TGTGCCAGCTCGCCGGGACAGGGCACATCACCCCTCCACTTT. This translates into CASSPGQGTSPLHF.

The rearrangement links TRBV19 to TRBJ2-5; 9 nucleotides line up with TRBD2. Per germline, CDR1 LNHDA and CDR2 SQIVND (reference sequence). V trimming: 6 bases; J trimming: 4 bases; junction bases outside the gene matches: 9. The CDR3 extends over 15 amino acids. The CDR3, as DNA: TGTGCCAGTAGGTCCTATTTTAGCGGGAGAGAGACCCAGTACTTC. Protein product: CASRSYFSGRETQYF.

The rearrangement links TRBV25-1 to TRBJ1-2; unclear D gene. The CDR3 has 15 residues. Trimming took off 4 bases at V and 8 bases at J, with 20 bases between the two ends. Germline V gives CDR1 MGHDK, CDR2 SYGVNS. DNA of the CDR3: TGTGCCAGCAGTGTGAGGAGGGATGGATCGGGCGGCTACACCTTC. It translates to CASSVRRDGSGGYTF.

This clone has more than one count but fewer than ten. The V call is TRBV3-1 (or the pseudogene TRBV3-2), the J call TRBJ2-3, with D possibly matching TRBD1 (6 bases). V gave up 4 bases and J gave up 13 bases, with 21 bases separating them. There are 14 residues in the CDR3. Germline V gene data show CDR1 as LGHDT and CDR2 as YNNKEL (reference sequence). The DNA of the CDR3 is TGTGCCAGCAGCCGGAAAGGGACAAGCCCACAGAAGTATTTT. Its protein is CASSRKGTSPQKYF.

The gene calls are TRBV6-5 and TRBJ1-2, with 8 bases aligning to TRBD1. The CDR3 is 13 amino acids. Germline-derived CDR1 and CDR2 are MNHEY and SVGAGI. V lost 7 bases and J lost 3; bases outside the gene matches: 4. This CDR3 is CASTRQGYYGYTF. As DNA, the CDR3 is TGTGCCAGCACGAGACAGGGGTACTATGGCTACACCTTC.

This chain joins TRBV15 and TRBJ1-1; D not resolved. The CDR3 contains 19 residues. Trimming cost V 5 bases and J 0 bases, with 25 bases left between them. Germline CDR1 reads LNHNV; CDR2 reads YYDKDF (reference sequence). The CDR3 reads CATSGDRYGDTPLNTEAFF. CDR3 nucleotides: TGTGCCACCAGCGGCGACCGATACGGGGATACCCCCTTGAACACTGAAGCTTTCTTT.

The sample holds one count of this clone. V usage is TRBV7-6 and J usage is TRBJ2-2; 9 bases fit TRBD1. Trimming at V came to 0 bases and at J to 5 bases, leaving 1 base not matched to a gene. The CDR3 spans 15 residues. Germline V gives CDR1 SGHVS, CDR2 FNYEAQ. CDR3 amino acids: CASSLAGTGTGELFF. CDR3 in DNA: TGTGCCAGCAGCTTAGCCGGGACAGGGACCGGGGAGCTGTTTTTT. The full variable domain, rest sourced from reference TRBV7-6 and TRBJ2-2, is GAGVSQSPRYKVTKRGQDVALRCDPISGHVSLYWYRQALGQGPEFLTYFNYEAQQDKSGLPNDRFSAERPEGSISTLTIQRTEQRDSAMYRCASSLAGTGTGELFFGEGSRLTVL.